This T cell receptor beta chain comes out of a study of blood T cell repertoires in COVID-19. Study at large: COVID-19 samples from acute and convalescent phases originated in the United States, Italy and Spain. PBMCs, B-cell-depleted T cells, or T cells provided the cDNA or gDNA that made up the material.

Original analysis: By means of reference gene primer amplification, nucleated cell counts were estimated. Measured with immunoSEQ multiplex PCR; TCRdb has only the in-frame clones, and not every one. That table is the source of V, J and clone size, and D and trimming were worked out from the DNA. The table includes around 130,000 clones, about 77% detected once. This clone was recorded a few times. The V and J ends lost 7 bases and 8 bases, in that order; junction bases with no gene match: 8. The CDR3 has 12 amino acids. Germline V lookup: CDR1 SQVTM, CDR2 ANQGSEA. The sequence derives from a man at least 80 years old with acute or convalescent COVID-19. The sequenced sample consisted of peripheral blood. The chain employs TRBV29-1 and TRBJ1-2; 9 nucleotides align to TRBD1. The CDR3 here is CSATQGAGGYTF. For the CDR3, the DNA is TGCAGCGCTACACAGGGGGCTGGGGGCTACACCTTC.